This T cell receptor (beta chain) originates from a study of T-cell reconstitution after alpha-beta-depleted transplantation in children. Concerning this clonotype itself: The antigen remains unidentified. A much bigger clone sits one base away, suggesting this may be a read error.

Whole-study results and caveats: Fresh T-cell production supplied most of the T-cell counts and diversity seen one year after transplant. Some patients showed high day-60 TCRbeta diversity, which derived from surviving recipient T cells and thymic progenitors.

Unique molecular identifiers featured in how the TCRbeta library was prepared. TCRdb reanalysed the PCR reads using MiXCR and keeps one entry per CDR3 protein. The sample lists 120,000 to 150,000 distinct CDR3 sequences, about 8.8% occurring once. Germline V lookup: CDR1 SGHAT, CDR2 FQNNGV. The CDR3 runs to 14 residues. The receptor was isolated from a female patient aged 2-15 years who had a stem cell transplant for congenital amegakaryocytic thrombocytopenia, so the T cells may come from the graft donor. This sample comprised PBMCs, mostly from graft donor cells, obtained 180 days after TCRalphabeta/CD19-depleted stem cell transplant. The rearrangement joins TRBV11-2 to TRBJ1-6, with 9 bases matching TRBD1. The DNA for the CDR3 is TGTGCCAGCAGCTGGGACAGGGACGGCTCACCCCTCAACTTT. It translates to CASSWDRDGSPLNF.